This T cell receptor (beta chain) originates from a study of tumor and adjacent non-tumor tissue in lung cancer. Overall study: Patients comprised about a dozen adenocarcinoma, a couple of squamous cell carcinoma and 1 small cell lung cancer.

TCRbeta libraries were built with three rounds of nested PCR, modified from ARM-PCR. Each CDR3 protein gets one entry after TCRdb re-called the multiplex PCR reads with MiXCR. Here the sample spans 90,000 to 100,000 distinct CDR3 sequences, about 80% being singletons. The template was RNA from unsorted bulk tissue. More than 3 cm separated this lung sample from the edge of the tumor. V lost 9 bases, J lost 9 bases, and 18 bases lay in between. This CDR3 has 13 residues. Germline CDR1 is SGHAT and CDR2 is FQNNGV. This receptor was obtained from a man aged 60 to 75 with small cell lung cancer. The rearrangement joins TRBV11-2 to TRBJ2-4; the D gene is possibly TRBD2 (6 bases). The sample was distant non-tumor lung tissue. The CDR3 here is CARSLEAAGIQYF. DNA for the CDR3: TGTGCCAGGAGTTTAGAGGCAGCGGGCATTCAGTACTTC.